The present T cell receptor (beta chain) was sequenced within a study of shared clonotypes between healthy human individuals (dated by TCRdb to the early 2020s). Study-wide context: A couple of women and a few men aged 18 to 49 years were included in the cohort. Between about 0.85 and 8.9 billion PBMCs per donor were obtained by leukapheresis. Different laboratories and diverse techniques were used to prepare libraries and sequence TCR repertoires, to increase sequencing depth and limit assay-specific biases. The study deeply sequenced blood TCR repertoires of about five healthy adults to estimate repertoire size and the extent of clonotype sharing between individuals. For each donor, CD4 naive and CD4 memory were each given three plates, CD8 naive was given two plates, and CD8 memory was given one plate.

CD8 naive samples were CD45RO-negative cells positively selected for CCR7, giving a CD45RA+CCR7+ population that excluded TemRA cells. The donors were healthy, HIV-negative adults who had no recently reported acute infections or vaccinations. Every donor was a Caucasian adult residing in Nashville, Tennessee, USA. After blood collection by leukapheresis, PBMCs were isolated using Ficoll-Histopaque density gradient centrifugation and then cryopreserved in the vapor phase of liquid nitrogen. Analytical flow cytometry was used to check the purity and quantity of every magnetically sorted T cell population. Genomic DNA was isolated from every sorted fraction and measured by UV absorbance on a Nanodrop 2000c. The germline V gene (reference sequence) sets CDR1 to GTSNPN and CDR2 to SVGIG. Trimming takes 2 bases off V and 9 bases off J; junction bases not matched to a gene: 7. Its CDR3 holds 13 amino acids, cysteine through phenylalanine. The retained sequence is limited to the CDR3, 39 bases, with the frame set at the first base.

A note on this clone: The antigen it recognizes is unknown. No base quality values were provided; no much bigger clone lies one nucleotide off.

Using the deep immunoSEQ assay, multiplex PCR amplified TCR CDR3 regions from genomic DNA. Genomic DNA extracted from each cell subset was distributed evenly over all wells of several immunoSEQ 96-well plates, and each plate served as one replicate. Each replicate PCR for sorted subsets received roughly 0.2 ug genomic DNA, equal to roughly 29,000 T cell genomes. Purified libraries were measured with a Qubit 3.0 fluorometer, size-checked on a Bioanalyzer 2100, and measured again with the KAPA Library Quantification kit. A separate single-read 150-cycle Illumina NextSeq 550 flow cell was used to sequence each immunoSEQ 96-well plate. Per the source publication's procedure: Because the immunoSEQ output held only junctional sequences and lacked quality scores, the filtering could not match the filtering applied to full-length reads. Sequences were annotated with PyIR, a Python wrapper for IgBLAST v1.9, using IMGT germline references to assign V/J genes and CDR3. Reads with weak V/J assignments (E-value above 1e-6), missing CDR3, stop codons, out-of-frame junctions, or ambiguous translated residues were removed. V3J clonotypes were defined as sequences sharing an identical inferred V gene, J gene, and CDR3 amino acid sequence. The percentage overlap between two repertoires was calculated by dividing the number of shared unique clonotypes by the size of the smaller repertoire. Three approaches were used to assess repertoire richness: RTK rarefaction, the Chao1 estimator, and Recon v2.1 estimates of unobserved clonotypes. Generation probabilities for all TCRbeta clonotypes obtained by the gDNA method from several donors were computed using OLGA. TCRdb obtained this table from immuneACCESS and retained in-frame rearrangements with V and J assigned. These tables miss some clones; where compared with another copy, unresolved V genes account for less than half of the shortfall, and the remainder is unexplained. The V and J calls and clone size come from that table; D and trimming were worked out from the DNA. Recorded for this sample are hundreds of thousands of clones; about 90% of them occurred a single time. 24% of the sample is taken by the ten largest.

What the authors observed across the whole study: Higher generation probabilities were observed for clonotypes shared by all four sorted-subset donors than for non-shared clonotypes. Sampling was restricted to blood, and TCR repertoires in tissue are likely to differ from TCR repertoires in blood. Across four donors, around 5.4% of naive CD4, roughly 3.4% of naive CD8, about 2% of memory CD4, and about 0.4% of memory CD8 clonotypes were shared. Rarefaction of sorted-subset datasets indicated incomplete sequencing despite the large sequencing depth. The small number of donors limited the genetic and exposure-history diversity represented. Larger estimated clonotype richness was generally found for naive subsets than for memory subsets. Pairwise subsampling led to the expectation that sequencing depth would affect the degree of clonotype sharing among donors.

The rearranged segments are TRBV30 and TRBJ2-1; 7 bases in the junction line up with TRBD2. The specimen sequenced was naive CD8+ T cells sorted from blood. The cell subset or site label of this sample denotes: CD45RA+CCR7+. This sequence originates from a man aged 25-40 years in good health. DNA sequence: TGTGCCTGGAGTCTGGGGGGAGGGTTTGAGCAGTTCTTC. Its product reads: CAWSLGGGFEQFF.